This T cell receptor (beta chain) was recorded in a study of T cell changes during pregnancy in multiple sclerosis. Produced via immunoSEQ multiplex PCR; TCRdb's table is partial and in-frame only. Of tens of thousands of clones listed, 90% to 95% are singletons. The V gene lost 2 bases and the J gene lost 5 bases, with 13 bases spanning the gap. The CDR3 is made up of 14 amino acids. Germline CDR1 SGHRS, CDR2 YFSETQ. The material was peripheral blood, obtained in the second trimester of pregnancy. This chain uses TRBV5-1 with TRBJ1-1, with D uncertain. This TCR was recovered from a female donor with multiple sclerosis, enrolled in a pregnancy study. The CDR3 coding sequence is TGCGCCAGCAGCTTTGATCGGAGAGGGACTGAAGCTTTCTTT. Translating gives CASSFDRRGTEAFF.